This TCR beta chain originates from a study of beta chain features in type 1 diabetes. CD4+ naive, central memory, regulatory and stem cell-like memory subsets were isolated by sorting on CD45RO/CCR7/CD25/CD127/CD95/CD27. This clone has just a few counts. Expressed TCRB transcripts were sequenced because the isolated RNA had all been reverse transcribed beforehand. The protocol was immunoSEQ multiplex PCR, while the TCRdb copy is restricted to in-frame clones and leaves out a portion. The profile shows 900,000 or so clones, under 20% of them singletons. Germline V gene lookup returns CDR1 SGHAT and CDR2 FQNNGV. The V and J ends lost 3 bases and 8 bases respectively, with 13 bases between them. The CDR3 consists of 13 residues.

The material sequenced was naive CD4+ T cells from blood. The gene calls are TRBV11-2 and TRBJ1-2, with D uncertain. The origin of this receptor is a young woman in good health. The CDR3 loop is CASSLVEPEGYTF. DNA for the CDR3: TGTGCCAGCAGCTTGGTAGAACCAGAGGGCTACACCTTC.